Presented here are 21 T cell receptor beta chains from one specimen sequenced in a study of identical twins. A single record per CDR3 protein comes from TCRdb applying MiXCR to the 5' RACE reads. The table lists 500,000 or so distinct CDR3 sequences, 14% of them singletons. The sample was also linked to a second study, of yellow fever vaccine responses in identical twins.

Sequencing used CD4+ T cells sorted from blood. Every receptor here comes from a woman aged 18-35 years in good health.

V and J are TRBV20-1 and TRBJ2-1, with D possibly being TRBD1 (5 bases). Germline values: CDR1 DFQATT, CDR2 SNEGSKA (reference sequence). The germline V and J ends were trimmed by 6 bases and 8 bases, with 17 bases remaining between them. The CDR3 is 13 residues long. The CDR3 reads CSAPKQGPYEQFF. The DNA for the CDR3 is TGCAGTGCGCCGAAGCAGGGTCCGTATGAGCAGTTCTTC.

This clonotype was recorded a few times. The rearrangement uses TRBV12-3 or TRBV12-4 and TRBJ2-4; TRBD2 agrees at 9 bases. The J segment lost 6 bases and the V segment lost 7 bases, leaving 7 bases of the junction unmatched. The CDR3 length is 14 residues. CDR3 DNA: TGTGCCAGCACCGGGACTAGCAAGGGAAACATTCAGTACTTC. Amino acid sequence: CASTGTSKGNIQYF.

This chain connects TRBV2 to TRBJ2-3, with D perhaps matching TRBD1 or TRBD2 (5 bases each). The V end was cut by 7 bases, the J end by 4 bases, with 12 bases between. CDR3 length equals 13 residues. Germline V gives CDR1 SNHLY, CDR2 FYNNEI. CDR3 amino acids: CASTGRAPDTQYF. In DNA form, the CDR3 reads TGTGCCAGCACGGGACGTGCCCCAGATACGCAGTATTTT.

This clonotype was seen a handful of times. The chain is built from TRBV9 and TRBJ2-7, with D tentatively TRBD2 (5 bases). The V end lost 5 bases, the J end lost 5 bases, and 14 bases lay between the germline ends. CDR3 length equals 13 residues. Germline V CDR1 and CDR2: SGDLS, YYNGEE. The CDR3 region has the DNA TGTGCCAGCAGTAAACTAGTTAACCACGAGCAGTACTTC. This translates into CASSKLVNHEQYF.

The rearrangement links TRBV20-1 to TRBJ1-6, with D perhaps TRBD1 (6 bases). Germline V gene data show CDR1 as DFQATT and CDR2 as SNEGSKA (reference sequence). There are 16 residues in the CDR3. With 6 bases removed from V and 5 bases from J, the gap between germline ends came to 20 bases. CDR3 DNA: TGCAGTGCCACCAGGGGTTCCCAGTATGATAATTCACCCCTCCACTTT. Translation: CSATRGSQYDNSPLHF.

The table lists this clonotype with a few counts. Here the CDR3 reads CSVQIETQYF. CDR3 coding DNA: TGCAGCGTGCAAATAGAGACCCAGTACTTC. The chain has TRBV29-1 and TRBJ2-5; no clear D. This CDR3 has 10 amino acids. In germline, CDR1 is SQVTM, CDR2 ANQGSEA. V was cut by 6 bases and J by 4 bases, with 6 bases left in between.

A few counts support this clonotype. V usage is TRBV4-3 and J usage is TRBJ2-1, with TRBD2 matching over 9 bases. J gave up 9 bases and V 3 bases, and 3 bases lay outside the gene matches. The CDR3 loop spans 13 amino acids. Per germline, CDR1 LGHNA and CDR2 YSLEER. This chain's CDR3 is CASSQVTSGEQFF. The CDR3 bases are TGCGCCAGCAGCCAGGTGACTAGCGGTGAGCAGTTCTTC.

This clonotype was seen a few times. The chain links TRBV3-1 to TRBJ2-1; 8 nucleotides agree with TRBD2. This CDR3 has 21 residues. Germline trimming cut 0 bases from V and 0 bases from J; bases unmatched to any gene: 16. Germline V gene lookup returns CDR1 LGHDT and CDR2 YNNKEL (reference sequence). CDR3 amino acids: CASSQEATSEPRMSSYNEQFF. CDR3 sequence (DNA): TGTGCCAGCAGCCAAGAGGCGACTAGCGAGCCCAGGATGAGCTCCTACAATGAGCAGTTCTTC.

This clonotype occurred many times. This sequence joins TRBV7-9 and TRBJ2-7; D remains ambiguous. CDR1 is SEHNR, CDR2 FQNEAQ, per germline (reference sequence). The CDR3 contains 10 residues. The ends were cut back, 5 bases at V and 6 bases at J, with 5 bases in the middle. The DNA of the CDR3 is TGTGCCAGCAGCAGACCCGAGCAGTACTTC. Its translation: CASSRPEQYF.

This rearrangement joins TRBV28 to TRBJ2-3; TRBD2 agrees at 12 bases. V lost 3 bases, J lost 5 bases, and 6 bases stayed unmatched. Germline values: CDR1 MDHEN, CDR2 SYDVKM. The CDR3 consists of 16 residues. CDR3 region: CASSFGSSGGEDTQYF. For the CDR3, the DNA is TGTGCCAGCAGTTTTGGATCTAGCGGGGGGGAAGATACGCAGTATTTT.

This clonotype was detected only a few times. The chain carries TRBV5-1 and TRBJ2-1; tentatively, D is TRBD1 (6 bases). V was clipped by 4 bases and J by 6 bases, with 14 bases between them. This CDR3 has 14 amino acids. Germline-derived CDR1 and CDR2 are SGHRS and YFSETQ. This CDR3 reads CASSPPLGGNEQFF. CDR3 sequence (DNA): TGCGCCAGCAGCCCGCCGTTAGGGGGCAATGAGCAGTTCTTC.

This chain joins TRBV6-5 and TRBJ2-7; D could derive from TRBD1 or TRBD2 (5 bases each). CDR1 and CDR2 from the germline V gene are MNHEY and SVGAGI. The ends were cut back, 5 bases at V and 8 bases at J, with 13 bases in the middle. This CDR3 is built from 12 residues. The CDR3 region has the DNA TGTGCCAGCAGTCCTGGGACGGCTCAGCAGTACTTC. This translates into CASSPGTAQQYF.

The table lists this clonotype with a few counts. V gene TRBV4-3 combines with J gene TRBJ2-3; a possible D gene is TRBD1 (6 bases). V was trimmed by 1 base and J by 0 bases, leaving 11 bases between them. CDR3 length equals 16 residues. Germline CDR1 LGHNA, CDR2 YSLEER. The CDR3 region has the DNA TGCGCCAGCAGCCAAGGGGGGCAGGCTAGCACAGATACGCAGTATTTT. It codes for CASSQGGQASTDTQYF.

The CDR3 DNA reads TGTGCCAGCAGTTCCTCTTCAGGGTCGAGCACCGGGGAGCTGTTTTTT. Translated, it gives CASSSSSGSSTGELFF. This sequence joins TRBV12-3 or TRBV12-4 and TRBJ2-2, with TRBD1 as a possible D gene (5 bases). The CDR3 is 16 amino acids. Trimming pared 4 bases from V and 4 bases from J, leaving 16 bases between.

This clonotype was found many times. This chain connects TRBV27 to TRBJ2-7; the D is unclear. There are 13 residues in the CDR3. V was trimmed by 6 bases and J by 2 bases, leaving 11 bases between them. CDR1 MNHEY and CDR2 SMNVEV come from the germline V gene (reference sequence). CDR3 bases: TGTGCCAGCAGGAGTCATACAGCCTACGAGCAGTACTTC. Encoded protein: CASRSHTAYEQYF.

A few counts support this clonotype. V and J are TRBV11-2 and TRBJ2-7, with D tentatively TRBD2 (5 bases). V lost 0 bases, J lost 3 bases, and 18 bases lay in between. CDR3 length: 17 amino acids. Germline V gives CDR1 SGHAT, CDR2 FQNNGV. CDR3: CASSLELGGSSLYEQYF. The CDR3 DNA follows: TGTGCCAGCAGCTTAGAACTCGGAGGATCTAGCCTCTACGAGCAGTACTTC.

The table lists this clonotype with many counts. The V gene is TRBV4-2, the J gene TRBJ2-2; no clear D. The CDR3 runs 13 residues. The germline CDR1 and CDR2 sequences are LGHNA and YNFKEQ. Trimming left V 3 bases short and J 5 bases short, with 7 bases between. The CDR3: CASSHPLTGELFF. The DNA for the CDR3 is TGTGCCAGCAGCCATCCCCTTACCGGGGAGCTGTTTTTT.

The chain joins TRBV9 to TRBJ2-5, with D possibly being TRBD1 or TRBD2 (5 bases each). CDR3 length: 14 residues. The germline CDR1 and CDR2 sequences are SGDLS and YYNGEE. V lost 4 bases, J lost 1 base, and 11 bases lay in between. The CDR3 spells CASSPGAIQETQYF. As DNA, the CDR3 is TGTGCCAGCAGCCCCGGGGCTATCCAAGAGACCCAGTACTTC. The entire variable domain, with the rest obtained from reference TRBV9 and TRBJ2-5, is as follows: DSGVTQTPKHLITATGQRVTLRCSPRSGDLSVYWYQQSLDQGLQFLIQYYNGEERAKGNILERFSAQQFPDLHSELNLSSLELGDSALYFCASSPGAIQETQYFGPGTRLLVL.

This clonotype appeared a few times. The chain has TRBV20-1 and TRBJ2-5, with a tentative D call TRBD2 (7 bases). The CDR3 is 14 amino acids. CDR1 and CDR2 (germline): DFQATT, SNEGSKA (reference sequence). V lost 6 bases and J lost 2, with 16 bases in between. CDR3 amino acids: CSAPKGGSQETQYF. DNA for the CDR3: TGCAGTGCACCTAAGGGGGGGAGTCAAGAGACCCAGTACTTC.

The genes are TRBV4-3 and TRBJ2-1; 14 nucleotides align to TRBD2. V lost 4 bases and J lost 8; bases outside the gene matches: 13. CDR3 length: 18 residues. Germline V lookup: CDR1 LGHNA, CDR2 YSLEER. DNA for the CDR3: TGCGCCAGCAGCCGGCTCGAAGGGACTAGCGGGAGATCACATGAGCAGTTCTTC. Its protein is CASSRLEGTSGRSHEQFF.

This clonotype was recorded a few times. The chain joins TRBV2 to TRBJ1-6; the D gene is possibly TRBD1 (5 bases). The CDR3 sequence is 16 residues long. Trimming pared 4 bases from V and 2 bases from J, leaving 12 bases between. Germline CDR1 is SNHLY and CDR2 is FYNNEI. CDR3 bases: TGTGCCAGCAGTGTCCGGCCGGGGGCCTATAATTCACCCCTCCACTTT. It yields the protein CASSVRPGAYNSPLHF.